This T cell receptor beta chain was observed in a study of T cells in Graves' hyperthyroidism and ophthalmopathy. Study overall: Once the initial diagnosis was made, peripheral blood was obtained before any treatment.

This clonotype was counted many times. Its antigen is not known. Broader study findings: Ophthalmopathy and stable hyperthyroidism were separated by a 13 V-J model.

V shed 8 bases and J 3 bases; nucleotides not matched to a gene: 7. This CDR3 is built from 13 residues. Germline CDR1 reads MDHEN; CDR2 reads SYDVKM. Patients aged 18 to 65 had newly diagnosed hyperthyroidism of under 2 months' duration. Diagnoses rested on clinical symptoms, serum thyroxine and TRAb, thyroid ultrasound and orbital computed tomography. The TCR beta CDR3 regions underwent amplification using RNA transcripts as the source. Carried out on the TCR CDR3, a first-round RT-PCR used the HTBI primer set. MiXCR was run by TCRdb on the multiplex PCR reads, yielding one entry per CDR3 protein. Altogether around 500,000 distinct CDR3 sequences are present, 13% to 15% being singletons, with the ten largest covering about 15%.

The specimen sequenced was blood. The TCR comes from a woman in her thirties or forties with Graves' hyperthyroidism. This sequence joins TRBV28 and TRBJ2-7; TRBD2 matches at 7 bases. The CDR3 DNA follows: TGTGCCAGCGGCCAGGGACTAAACTACGAGCAGTACTTC. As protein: CASGQGLNYEQYF. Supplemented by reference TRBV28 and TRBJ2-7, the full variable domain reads DVKVTQSSRYLVKRTGEKVFLECVQDMDHENMFWYRQDPGLGLRLIYFSYDVKMKEKGDIPEGYSVSREKKERFSLILESASTNQTSMYLCASGQGLNYEQYFGPGTRLTVT.